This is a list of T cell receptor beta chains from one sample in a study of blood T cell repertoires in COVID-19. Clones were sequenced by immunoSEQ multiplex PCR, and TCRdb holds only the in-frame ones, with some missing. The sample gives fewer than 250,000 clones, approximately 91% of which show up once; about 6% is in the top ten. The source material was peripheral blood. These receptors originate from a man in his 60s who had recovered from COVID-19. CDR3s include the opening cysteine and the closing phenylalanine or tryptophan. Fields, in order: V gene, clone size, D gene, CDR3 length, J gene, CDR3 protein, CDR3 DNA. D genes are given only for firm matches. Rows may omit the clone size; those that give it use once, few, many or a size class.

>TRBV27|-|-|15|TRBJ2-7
CASSLSGGRFYEQYF
TGTGCCAGCAGTTTATCTGGGGGCAGGTTCTACGAGCAGTACTTC
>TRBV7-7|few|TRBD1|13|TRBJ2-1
CASSYDRGDEQFF
TGTGCTAGCAGCTACGACAGGGGGGATGAGCAGTTCTTC
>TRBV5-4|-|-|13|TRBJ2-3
CASSLAGQPTQYF
TGTGCCAGCAGCTTGGCTGGACAACCTACGCAGTATTTT
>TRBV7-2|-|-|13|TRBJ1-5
CASSLERAQPQHF
TGTGCCAGCAGCTTAGAGAGGGCACAGCCCCAGCATTTT
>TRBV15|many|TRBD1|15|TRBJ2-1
CATSWDRGRHNEQFF
TGTGCCACCAGCTGGGACAGGGGGAGACACAATGAGCAGTTCTTC
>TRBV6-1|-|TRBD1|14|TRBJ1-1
CASIRQGDRTEAFF
TGTGCCAGCATCCGACAGGGGGATCGCACTGAAGCTTTCTTT
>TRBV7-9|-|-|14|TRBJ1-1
CASSLGTENTEAFF
TGTGCCAGCAGCTTAGGGACAGAGAACACTGAAGCTTTCTTT
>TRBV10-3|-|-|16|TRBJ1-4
CAISAHLTATNEKLFF
TGTGCCATCAGTGCGCACCTAACAGCAACTAATGAAAAACTGTTTTTT
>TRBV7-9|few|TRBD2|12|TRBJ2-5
CASKREEETQYF
TGTGCCAGCAAACGGGAGGAAGAGACCCAGTACTTC
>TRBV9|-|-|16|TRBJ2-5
CASSVEGRPSGETQYF
TGTGCCAGCAGCGTAGAAGGCAGGCCTTCCGGAGAGACCCAGTACTTC
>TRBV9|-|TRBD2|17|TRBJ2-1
CASSPRLAGTSYNEQFF
TGTGCCAGCAGCCCAAGACTAGCGGGAACCTCCTACAATGAGCAGTTCTTC
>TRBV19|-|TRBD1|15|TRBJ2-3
CASRDRGRGTDTQYF
TGTGCCAGTAGAGACAGGGGGCGCGGCACAGATACGCAGTATTTT
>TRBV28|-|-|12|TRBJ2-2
CASSPSFGELFF
TGTGCCAGCAGCCCCTCCTTCGGGGAGCTGTTTTTT
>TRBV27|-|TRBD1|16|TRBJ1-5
CASSLRGTDKNQPQHF
TGTGCCAGCAGTTTAAGGGGGACAGACAAAAATCAGCCCCAGCATTTT
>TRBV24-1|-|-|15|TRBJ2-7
CAESTGTPGFRGQYF
TGTGCCGAAAGTACGGGGACACCAGGTTTCCGTGGGCAGTACTTC
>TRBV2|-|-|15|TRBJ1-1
CASMAILAANTEAFF
TGTGCCAGCATGGCAATTTTGGCGGCGAACACTGAAGCTTTCTTT
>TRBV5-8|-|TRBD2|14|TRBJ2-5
CASSRGLAGETQYF
TGTGCCAGCAGCCGAGGACTAGCGGGAGAGACCCAGTACTTC
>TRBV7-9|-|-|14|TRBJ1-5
CASSLGVPPEPQHF
TGTGCCAGCAGCCTAGGAGTGCCACCGGAGCCCCAGCATTTT
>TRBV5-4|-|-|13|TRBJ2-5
CASSPSTVPTQYF
TGTGCCAGCAGTCCCTCCACGGTCCCGACCCAGTACTTC
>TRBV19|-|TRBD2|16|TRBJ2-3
CASTARGLAVGDTQYF
TGTGCCAGTACCGCTAGAGGACTAGCGGTCGGAGATACGCAGTATTTT
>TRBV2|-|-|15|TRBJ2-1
CASTLEGEGVNEQFF
TGTGCCAGCACTCTGGAGGGGGAGGGGGTAAATGAGCAGTTCTTC
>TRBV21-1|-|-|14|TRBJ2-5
CASSGEDGQETQYF
TGTGCCAGCAGCGGGGAGGACGGGCAAGAGACCCAGTACTTC
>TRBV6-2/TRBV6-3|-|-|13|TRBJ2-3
CASSYSWTGTQYF
TGTGCCAGCAGTTACTCCTGGACTGGTACGCAGTATTTT
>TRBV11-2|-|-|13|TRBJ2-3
CASSWTAWDTQYF
TGTGCCAGCAGTTGGACTGCCTGGGATACGCAGTATTTT
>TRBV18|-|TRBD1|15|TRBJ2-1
CASSPGQGETDGQFF
TGTGCCAGCTCACCGGGACAGGGCGAGACTGATGGGCAGTTCTTC
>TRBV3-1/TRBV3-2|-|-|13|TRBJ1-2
CASSPLGQGGYTF
TGTGCCAGCAGCCCTTTGGGACAAGGGGGCTACACCTTC
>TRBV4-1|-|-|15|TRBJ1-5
CASSQVLNSNQPQHF
TGCGCCAGCAGCCAAGTACTAAATAGCAATCAGCCCCAGCATTTT
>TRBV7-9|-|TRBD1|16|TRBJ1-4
CASSPGPGQAPEKLFF
TGTGCCAGCTCCCCGGGTCCCGGACAGGCACCGGAAAAACTGTTTTTT
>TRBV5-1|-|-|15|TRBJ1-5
CASRGGLESNQPQHF
TGCGCCAGCAGGGGAGGTTTAGAGAGCAATCAGCCCCAGCATTTT
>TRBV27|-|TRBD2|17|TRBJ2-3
CASSLLNPSGSTDTQYF
TGTGCCAGCAGTTTACTAAACCCTAGCGGAAGCACAGATACGCAGTATTTT
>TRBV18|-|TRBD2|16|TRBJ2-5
CASSPGRGFRQETQYF
TGTGCCAGCTCACCAGGGAGGGGCTTCCGTCAAGAGACCCAGTACTTC
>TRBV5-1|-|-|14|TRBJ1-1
CASSLARENTEAFF
TGCGCCAGCAGCTTGGCCCGGGAAAACACTGAAGCTTTCTTT
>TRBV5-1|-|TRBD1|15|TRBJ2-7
CASTKTGQGAEEQYF
TGCGCCAGCACCAAGACCGGACAGGGGGCGGAGGAGCAGTACTTC
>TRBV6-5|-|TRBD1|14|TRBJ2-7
CASSLDRGFGEQYF
TGTGCCAGCAGCTTGGACAGGGGATTTGGCGAGCAGTACTTC
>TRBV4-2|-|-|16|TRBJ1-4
CASSQDPYATNEKLFF
TGTGCCAGCAGCCAAGATCCCTATGCAACTAATGAAAAACTGTTTTTT
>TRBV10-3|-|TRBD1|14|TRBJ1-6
CAISVGRGDSPLHF
TGTGCCATCAGTGTCGGCAGGGGGGATTCACCCCTCCACTTT
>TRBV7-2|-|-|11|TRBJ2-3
CASSSTITQYF
TGTGCCAGCAGCTCTACCATTACGCAGTATTTT
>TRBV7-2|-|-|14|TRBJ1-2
CASSLDRLKGGYTF
TGTGCCAGCAGCTTAGACAGGCTGAAAGGGGGCTACACCTTC